Given below is one T cell receptor beta chain in context. Unmatched junction bases numbered 7, after V lost 5 bases and J lost 0 bases. CDR3 length equals 15 residues. Germline CDR1 and CDR2: SGHRS and YFSETQ. The data were taken from a study of blood T cell repertoires in COVID-19. TCRdb's copy holds only in-frame clones and misses some; the assay was immunoSEQ multiplex PCR. This table has about 50,000 clones, 65% to 85% appearing once. This receptor was obtained from a man in his forties or fifties with acute or convalescent COVID-19. The chain carries TRBV5-1 and TRBJ1-2; 7 bases are a match to TRBD1. Material for sequencing was peripheral blood. CDR3 nucleotides: TGCGCCAGCAGACTCCGGGACAGTACTAACTATGGCTACACCTTC. Its protein is CASRLRDSTNYGYTF.